This T cell receptor (beta chain) was sequenced in a study of shared clonotypes between healthy human individuals. The assay was run at deep level. Several immunoSEQ 96-well plates shared each subset's DNA, each plate a replicate. Assay: immunoSEQ multiplex PCR; the TCRdb copy retains only in-frame clones and omits some. The table shows approximately 500,000 clones, with nearly 80% occurring only once. This CDR3 contains 15 residues. The V segment lost 5 bases and the J segment 1 base; nucleotides outside the gene matches: 6. CDR1 and CDR2 from the germline V gene are MNHEY and SVGAGI. J is TRBJ2-7 and V is TRBV6-5; TRBD1 matches at 9 bases. This TCR was recovered from a woman aged 40 to 50 in good health. Some clones in this sample may be carry-over from other donors' samples. Sequencing was carried out using PBMCs. CDR3 sequence reads: CASSSRDRESYEQYF. CDR3 in DNA: TGTGCCAGCAGTAGTCGGGACAGGGAGTCCTACGAGCAGTACTTC.